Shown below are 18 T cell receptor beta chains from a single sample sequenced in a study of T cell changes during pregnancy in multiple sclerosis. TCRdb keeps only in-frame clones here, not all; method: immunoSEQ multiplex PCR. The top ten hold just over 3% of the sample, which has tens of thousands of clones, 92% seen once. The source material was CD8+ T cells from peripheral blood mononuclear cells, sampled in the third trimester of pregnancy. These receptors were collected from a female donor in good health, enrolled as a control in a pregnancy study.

The CDR3 DNA follows: TGTGCCAGCAGCGTAGGCAGTCTAGAGGAGACCCAGTACTTC. Protein sequence: CASSVGSLEETQYF. This chain connects TRBV9 to TRBJ2-5, with D unresolved. The CDR3 has 14 amino acids. CDR1 and CDR2 (germline): SGDLS, YYNGEE. Trimming removed 0 bases at V and 5 bases at J, with 11 bases between.

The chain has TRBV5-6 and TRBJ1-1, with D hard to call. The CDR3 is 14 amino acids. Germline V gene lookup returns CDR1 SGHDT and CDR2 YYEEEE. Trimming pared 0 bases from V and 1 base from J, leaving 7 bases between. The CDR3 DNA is TGTGCCAGCAGCTTGGCAGTTACGAACACTGAAGCTTTCTTT. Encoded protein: CASSLAVTNTEAFF.

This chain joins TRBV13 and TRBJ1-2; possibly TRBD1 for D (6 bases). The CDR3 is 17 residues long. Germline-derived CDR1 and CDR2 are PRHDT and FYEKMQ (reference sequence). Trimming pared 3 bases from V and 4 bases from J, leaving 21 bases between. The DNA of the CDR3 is TGTGCCAGCAGCTTTCAGAGTGACAGGCGACTACCCTATGGCTACACCTTC. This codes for CASSFQSDRRLPYGYTF.

Here the CDR3 reads CASSQGGFIPPSYEQYF. CDR3 nucleotides: TGTGCCAGCAGCCAAGGCGGATTCATCCCACCCTCCTACGAGCAGTACTTC. The V and J genes are TRBV14 and TRBJ2-7; D is uncertain. CDR1 is SGHDN, CDR2 FVKESK, per germline. The CDR3 totals 17 residues. V was pared by 1 base and J by 0 bases, with 16 bases between.

The DNA of the CDR3 is TGTGCCTGGAGTGCCGACAGTAACCACGAGCAGTACTTC. It encodes CAWSADSNHEQYF. V is TRBV30 and J is TRBJ2-7, with D possibly being TRBD1 (5 bases). V gave up 1 base and J gave up 5 bases, with 12 bases separating them. CDR3 length equals 13 residues. The germline V gene encodes CDR1 GTSNPN and CDR2 SVGIG (reference sequence).

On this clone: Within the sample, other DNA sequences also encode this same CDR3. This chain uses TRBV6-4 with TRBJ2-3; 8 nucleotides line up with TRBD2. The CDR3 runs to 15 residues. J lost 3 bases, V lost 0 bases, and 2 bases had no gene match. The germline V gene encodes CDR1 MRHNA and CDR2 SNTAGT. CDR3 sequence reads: CASSDSSGGTDTQYF. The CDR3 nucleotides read TGTGCCAGCAGTGACTCATCGGGGGGGACAGATACGCAGTATTTT.

The DNA of the CDR3 is TGTGCCAGCAGCTTAGCGAATCAGGGTGTTGGCTACACCTTC. Its translation is CASSLANQGVGYTF. The chain combines TRBV7-9 with TRBJ1-2, with D maybe TRBD1 (5 bases). Germline loops: CDR1 SEHNR, CDR2 FQNEAQ (reference sequence). Trimming left V 0 bases short and J 7 bases short, with 12 bases between. There are 14 residues in the CDR3.

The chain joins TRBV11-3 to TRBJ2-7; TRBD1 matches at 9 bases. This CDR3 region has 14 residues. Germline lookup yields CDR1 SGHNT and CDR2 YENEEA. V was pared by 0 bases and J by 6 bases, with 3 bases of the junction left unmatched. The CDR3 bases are TGTGCCAGCAGCTTAGATACAGGGGGCTTCGAGCAGTACTTC. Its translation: CASSLDTGGFEQYF.

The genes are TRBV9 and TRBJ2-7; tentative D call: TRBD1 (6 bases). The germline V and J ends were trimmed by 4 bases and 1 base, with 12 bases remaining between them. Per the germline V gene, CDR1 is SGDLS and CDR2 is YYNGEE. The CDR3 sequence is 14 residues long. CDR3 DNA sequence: TGTGCCAGCAGCCCCCGCCAGGGGTCCTACGAGCAGTACTTC. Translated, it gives CASSPRQGSYEQYF.

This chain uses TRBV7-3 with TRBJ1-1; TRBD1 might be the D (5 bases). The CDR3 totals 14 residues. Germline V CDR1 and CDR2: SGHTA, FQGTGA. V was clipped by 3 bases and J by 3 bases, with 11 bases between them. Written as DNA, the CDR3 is TGTGCCAGCAGCTTTGGTGGGGACTACACTGAAGCTTTCTTT. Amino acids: CASSFGGDYTEAFF. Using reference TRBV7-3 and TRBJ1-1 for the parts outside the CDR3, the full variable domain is GAGVSQTPSNKVTEKGKYVELRCDPISGHTALYWYRQSLGQGPEFLIYFQGTGAADDSGLPNDRFFAVRPEGSVSTLKIQRTERGDSAVYLCASSFGGDYTEAFFGQGTRLTVV.

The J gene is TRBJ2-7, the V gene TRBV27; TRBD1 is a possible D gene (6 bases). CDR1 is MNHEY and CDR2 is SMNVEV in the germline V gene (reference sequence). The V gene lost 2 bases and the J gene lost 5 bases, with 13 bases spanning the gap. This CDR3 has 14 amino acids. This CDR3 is CASSLGLRGHEQYF. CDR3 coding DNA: TGTGCCAGCAGTTTAGGTCTCAGGGGCCACGAGCAGTACTTC.

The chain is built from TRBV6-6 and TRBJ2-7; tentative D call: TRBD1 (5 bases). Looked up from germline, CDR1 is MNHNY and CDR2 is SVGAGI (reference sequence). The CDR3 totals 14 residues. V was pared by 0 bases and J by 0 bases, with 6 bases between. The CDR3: CASSYSDSSYEQYF. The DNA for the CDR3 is TGTGCCAGCAGTTACTCAGACAGCTCCTACGAGCAGTACTTC.

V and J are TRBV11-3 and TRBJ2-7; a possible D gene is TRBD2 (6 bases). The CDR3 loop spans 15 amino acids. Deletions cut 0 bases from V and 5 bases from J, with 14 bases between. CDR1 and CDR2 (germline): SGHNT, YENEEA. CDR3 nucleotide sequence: TGTGCCAGCAGCTTAGATGCGGCCCCGGGGGACGAGCAGTACTTC. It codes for CASSLDAAPGDEQYF.

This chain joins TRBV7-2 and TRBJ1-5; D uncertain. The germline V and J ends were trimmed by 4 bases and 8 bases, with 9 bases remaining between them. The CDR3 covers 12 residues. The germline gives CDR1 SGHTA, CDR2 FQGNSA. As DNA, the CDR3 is TGTGCCAGCAGCTCCTCGGGGAAGCCCCAGCATTTT. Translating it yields CASSSSGKPQHF.

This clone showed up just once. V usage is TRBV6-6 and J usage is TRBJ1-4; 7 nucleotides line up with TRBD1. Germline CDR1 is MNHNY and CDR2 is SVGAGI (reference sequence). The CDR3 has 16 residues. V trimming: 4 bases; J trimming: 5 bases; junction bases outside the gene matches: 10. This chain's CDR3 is CASSFRPGQQNEKLFF. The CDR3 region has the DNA TGTGCCAGCAGTTTCCGCCCGGGACAGCAAAATGAAAAACTGTTTTTT.

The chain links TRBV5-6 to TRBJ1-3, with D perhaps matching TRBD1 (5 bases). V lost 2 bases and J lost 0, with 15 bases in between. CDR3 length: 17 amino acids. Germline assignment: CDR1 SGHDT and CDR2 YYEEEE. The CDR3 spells CASSLLNTGYSGNTIYF. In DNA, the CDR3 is TGTGCCAGCAGCTTATTAAATACAGGTTACTCTGGAAACACCATATATTTT.

CDR3 sequence reads: CASSSGGPNQPQHF. Written as DNA, the CDR3 is TGTGCCAGCAGCTCCGGGGGGCCTAATCAGCCCCAGCATTTT. J is TRBJ1-5 and V is TRBV7-9, with D possibly matching TRBD1 (6 bases). Germline V gene lookup returns CDR1 SEHNR and CDR2 FQNEAQ (reference sequence). This CDR3 is 14 amino acids long. V lost 4 bases to trimming and J lost 4 bases, with 11 bases between them.

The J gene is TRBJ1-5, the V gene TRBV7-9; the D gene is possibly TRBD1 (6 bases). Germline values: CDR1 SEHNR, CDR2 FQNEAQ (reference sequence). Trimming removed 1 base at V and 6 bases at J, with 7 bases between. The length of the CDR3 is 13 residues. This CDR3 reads CASSLEQGQPQHF. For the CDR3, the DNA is TGTGCCAGCAGCTTAGAACAGGGTCAGCCCCAGCATTTT.